Listed below are T cell receptor beta chains from one sample, sequenced in a study of blood T cell repertoires in COVID-19. Repertoires were generated with immunoSEQ multiplex PCR, while TCRdb's copy carries only in-frame clones and drops some. The data hold roughly 100,000 clones, with 85% observed a single time. Material: peripheral blood. These receptors all stem from a man in his fifties with acute or convalescent COVID-19. Each CDR3 is given with its conserved first and last residue. A D gene is named only where the DNA matches it firmly. Rows may omit the clone size; those that give it use once, few, many or a size class.

CDR3: CASSLVVAGTGGGYTF; DNA: TGTGCCAGCAGCTTAGTCGTAGCCGGGACAGGGGGAGGCTACACCTTC; V: TRBV5-6; D: TRBD1; size: .; J: TRBJ1-2
CDR3: CALGQGNNEQFF; DNA: TGTGCCCTAGGACAGGGAAACAATGAGCAGTTCTTC; V: TRBV30; D: TRBD1; size: .; J: TRBJ2-1
CDR3: CASRQAPVYEQYF; DNA: TGTGCCAGCAGGCAAGCCCCCGTCTACGAGCAGTACTTC; V: TRBV7-9; D: .; size: .; J: TRBJ2-7
CDR3: CASSLTGTVFEKLFF; DNA: TGCGCCAGCAGCTTAACCGGGACAGTTTTTGAAAAACTGTTTTTT; V: TRBV5-1; D: TRBD1; size: .; J: TRBJ1-4
CDR3: CASSLGGGPNQPQHF; DNA: TGTGCCAGCAGCTTAGGAGGGGGCCCAAATCAGCCCCAGCATTTT; V: TRBV7-8; D: TRBD1; size: .; J: TRBJ1-5
CDR3: CASSLRSAGYNEQFF; DNA: TGTGCCAGCAGCCTCAGATCAGCGGGCTACAATGAGCAGTTCTTC; V: TRBV7-3; D: .; size: .; J: TRBJ2-1
CDR3: CASSAPERGSYEQYF; DNA: TGTGCCAGCAGTGCCCCCGAACGGGGCTCCTACGAGCAGTACTTC; V: TRBV6-2/TRBV6-3; D: .; size: .; J: TRBJ2-7
CDR3: CASSLERNYGYTF; DNA: TGTGCCAGCAGCTTAGAACGGAACTATGGCTACACCTTC; V: TRBV11-3; D: .; size: .; J: TRBJ1-2
CDR3: CASSSKGSNYEQYF; DNA: TGTGCCAGCAGCTCTAAGGGGTCGAACTACGAGCAGTACTTC; V: TRBV5-4; D: .; size: few; J: TRBJ2-7
CDR3: CASSLRPSGGLGELFF; DNA: TGTGCCAGCAGCCTAAGGCCCAGCGGAGGACTCGGGGAGCTGTTTTTT; V: TRBV28; D: .; size: once; J: TRBJ2-2
CDR3: CASTSMVGQNQPQHF; DNA: TGTGCCAGCACCTCGATGGTTGGGCAGAATCAGCCCCAGCATTTT; V: TRBV6-5; D: .; size: .; J: TRBJ1-5
CDR3: CASSSSDRAPEAFF; DNA: TGTGCCAGCAGCTCCTCGGACAGGGCCCCTGAAGCTTTCTTT; V: TRBV5-4; D: TRBD1; size: .; J: TRBJ1-1
CDR3: CASSQVTSEVKTYEQYF; DNA: TGTGCCAGCAGCCAGGTGACTAGCGAGGTAAAGACCTACGAGCAGTACTTC; V: TRBV3-1/TRBV3-2; D: TRBD2; size: .; J: TRBJ2-7
CDR3: CASSQGTGKGAQHF; DNA: TGCGCCAGCAGCCAAGGGACAGGCAAAGGGGCCCAGCATTTT; V: TRBV4-1; D: TRBD1; size: .; J: TRBJ1-5
CDR3: CASSQPGLPSDTQYF; DNA: TGCGCCAGCAGCCAACCGGGACTACCATCAGATACGCAGTATTTT; V: TRBV4-1; D: TRBD2; size: .; J: TRBJ2-3